This TCR beta chain stems from a study of blood T cells in healthy people across ages. As concerns this clonotype: At one boundary the junction diverges from the germline segment, which might be a read error.

Then a second PCR, running roughly 7 to 11 cycles, was carried out with a sample-barcoded 5' primer and a J-beta primer mix. All cDNA molecules were each tagged by a template-switch adaptor with 12 random nucleotides. TCRdb analysed the 5' RACE reads with MiXCR anew, one entry per CDR3 protein. The data hold about 830,000 distinct CDR3 sequences, with 62% observed a single time. This CDR3 is 12 amino acids long. CDR1 MNHNS and CDR2 SASEGT come from the germline V gene. V usage is TRBV6-1 and J usage is TRBJ2-4; a possible D gene is TRBD2 (5 bases). The receptor was derived from a man aged 25 to 40 in good health. The sequenced sample was blood. In nucleotides, the CDR3 is TGTGCCAGTAGTGAATGGCGACGGACTTGGTACTTC. Translating gives CASSEWRRTWYF.